The rows below give T cell receptor beta chains drawn from one sample of a study of cytomegalovirus exposure and HLA in healthy donors. Clones were sequenced by immunoSEQ multiplex PCR, and TCRdb holds only the in-frame ones, with some missing. The data contain over 150,000 clones, about 76% of them singletons. The specimen was PBMCs. These TCRs come from a man aged 30 to 45 in good health and CMV-seropositive. CDR3s include the opening cysteine and the closing phenylalanine or tryptophan. D genes are given only for firm matches. The size of a clone is reported for some rows only, either as once, few or many, or as a class for expanded clones.

v_gene	abundance	j_gene	d_gene	len	CDR3aa	CDR3nt
TRBV11-3	.	TRBJ1-3	.	13	CASSQGPGNTIYF	TGTGCCAGCAGCCAGGGGCCTGGAAACACCATATATTTT
TRBV5-5	once	TRBJ1-1	TRBD1	15	CASSLTRGLNTEAFF	TGTGCCAGCAGCCTAACCAGGGGGCTGAACACTGAAGCTTTCTTT
TRBV7-9	.	TRBJ1-1	.	14	CASSPQTIQTEAFF	TGTGCCAGCAGCCCCCAGACCATACAGACTGAAGCTTTCTTT
TRBV7-2	.	TRBJ2-3	TRBD2	17	CASSLWTSAVLPHTQYF	TGTGCCAGCAGCCTGTGGACTAGCGCGGTTTTACCTCATACGCAGTATTTT
TRBV30	.	TRBJ1-4	TRBD1	16	CAWSVGTGATNEKLFF	TGTGCCTGGAGTGTAGGGACAGGGGCAACTAATGAAAAACTGTTTTTT
TRBV2	.	TRBJ2-2	TRBD1	15	CASSSRTGGTGELFF	TGTGCCAGCAGTTCCCGGACAGGGGGCACCGGGGAGCTGTTTTTT
TRBV18	.	TRBJ1-2	.	15	CASSPSSEINYGYTF	TGTGCCAGCTCACCATCCTCCGAGATAAACTATGGCTACACCTTC
TRBV19	.	TRBJ1-1	.	14	CASSQFQGATEAFF	TGTGCCAGTAGTCAATTTCAGGGCGCAACTGAAGCTTTCTTT
TRBV30	.	TRBJ2-7	.	16	CAWSLYGHRTPYEQYF	TGTGCCTGGAGTCTTTACGGACATAGGACCCCCTACGAGCAGTACTTC
TRBV7-9	.	TRBJ2-5	TRBD1	15	CASTSFQGAQETQYF	TGTGCCAGCACCTCCTTTCAGGGGGCCCAAGAGACCCAGTACTTC
TRBV28	once	TRBJ1-1	TRBD1	14	CASSRTGLRTLAFF	TGTGCCAGCAGTCGGACAGGCCTCAGAACTCTAGCTTTCTTT
TRBV18	.	TRBJ2-7	.	13	CASSPRQTYEQYF	TGTGCCAGCTCACCACGCCAGACCTACGAGCAGTACTTC
TRBV28	.	TRBJ2-7	.	13	CASSFGSGNEQYF	TGTGCCAGCAGTTTCGGGTCAGGGAACGAGCAGTACTTC
TRBV5-6	.	TRBJ1-4	.	16	CASSLFRDTLNEKLFF	TGTGCCAGCAGCTTGTTCCGGGACACCCTTAATGAAAAACTGTTTTTT
TRBV6-1	.	TRBJ2-2	.	16	CASSEVGQPNTGELFF	TGTGCCAGCAGTGAAGTCGGACAGCCCAACACCGGGGAGCTGTTTTTT
TRBV6-4	.	TRBJ1-4	TRBD1	15	CASSDGQGANEKLFF	TGTGCCAGCAGTGACGGACAGGGGGCTAATGAAAAACTGTTTTTT
TRBV18	.	TRBJ1-2	TRBD1	15	CASSPGTGANYGYTF	TGTGCCAGCTCACCCGGGACAGGGGCTAACTATGGCTACACCTTC
TRBV7-2	.	TRBJ2-1	TRBD1	18	CASSLESPGQGNRNEQFF	TGTGCCAGCAGCCTGGAATCCCCGGGACAGGGGAATCGGAATGAGCAGTTCTTC
TRBV12-5	.	TRBJ2-7	.	15	CASGLGGGGSYEQYF	TGTGCTAGTGGTTTGGGCGGGGGCGGGAGCTACGAGCAGTACTTC
TRBV4-1	few	TRBJ2-7	.	15	CASSQQHRETYEQYF	TGCGCCAGCAGCCAACAACACAGGGAAACCTACGAGCAGTACTTC
TRBV11-3	.	TRBJ2-3	TRBD2	15	CASSPGGRRTDTQYF	TGTGCCAGCAGCCCGGGGGGAAGGAGGACAGATACGCAGTATTTT
TRBV6-5	.	TRBJ1-1	TRBD1	15	CASSSETGASTEAFF	TGTGCCAGCAGCTCTGAGACAGGGGCTAGCACTGAAGCTTTCTTT
TRBV9	once	TRBJ1-1	.	17	CASSVAVLPVSSTEAFF	TGTGCCAGCAGCGTAGCTGTCCTCCCCGTTTCTAGCACTGAAGCTTTCTTT
TRBV5-4	.	TRBJ2-2	TRBD2	16	CASSQDSGGFPGELFF	TGTGCCAGCAGCCAAGATAGCGGGGGGTTCCCCGGGGAGCTGTTTTTT
TRBV11-3	.	TRBJ2-3	TRBD2	16	CASSPGTSASTDTQYF	TGTGCCAGCAGCCCCGGGACTAGCGCAAGCACAGATACGCAGTATTTT
TRBV5-1	.	TRBJ2-7	TRBD2	15	CASSLGSGGLSEQYF	TGCGCCAGCAGCTTGGGGTCGGGGGGGCTTTCCGAGCAGTACTTC
TRBV7-9	.	TRBJ2-7	TRBD1	13	CASSQTGWGEQYF	TGTGCCAGCAGCCAGACAGGGTGGGGCGAGCAGTACTTC
TRBV5-6	.	TRBJ2-3	TRBD2	15	CASSLAGRGGDTQYF	TGTGCCAGCAGCTTGGCCGGGAGGGGTGGAGATACGCAGTATTTT
TRBV28	.	TRBJ1-1	.	12	CASSDTAYVAFF	TGTGCCAGTTCGGACACGGCCTATGTAGCTTTCTTT
TRBV4-2	.	TRBJ2-7	TRBD2	16	CASSPDWSGSTYEQYF	TGTGCCAGCAGCCCGGACTGGAGCGGGAGTACGTACGAGCAGTACTTC
TRBV7-9	.	TRBJ2-1	TRBD2	15	CASSAGRLAGGEQFF	TGTGCCAGCAGCGCCGGAAGACTAGCGGGTGGGGAGCAGTTCTTC
TRBV5-1	.	TRBJ2-1	TRBD2	15	CASSLSLAVYNEQFF	TGCGCCAGCAGCTTGAGTCTAGCGGTTTACAATGAGCAGTTCTTC
TRBV7-8	.	TRBJ2-5	.	14	CASSLATGTETQYF	TGTGCCAGCAGCTTAGCAACAGGGACAGAGACCCAGTACTTC
TRBV6-1	.	TRBJ2-7	.	11	CASSELYEQYF	TGTGCCAGCAGTGAACTCTACGAGCAGTACTTC
TRBV7-7	.	TRBJ2-7	.	15	CASSLATGTSYEQYF	TGTGCTAGCAGCTTAGCAACAGGGACCTCCTACGAGCAGTACTTC
TRBV5-5	.	TRBJ2-7	.	14	CASSRRAGVYEQYF	.
TRBV27	.	TRBJ1-2	.	12	CASSSYRGGYTF	TGTGCCAGCAGTTCATATCGGGGGGGCTACACCTTC
TRBV4-1	.	TRBJ2-7	.	12	CASSQGASEQYF	TGCGCCAGCAGCCAGGGGGCGTCCGAGCAGTACTTC